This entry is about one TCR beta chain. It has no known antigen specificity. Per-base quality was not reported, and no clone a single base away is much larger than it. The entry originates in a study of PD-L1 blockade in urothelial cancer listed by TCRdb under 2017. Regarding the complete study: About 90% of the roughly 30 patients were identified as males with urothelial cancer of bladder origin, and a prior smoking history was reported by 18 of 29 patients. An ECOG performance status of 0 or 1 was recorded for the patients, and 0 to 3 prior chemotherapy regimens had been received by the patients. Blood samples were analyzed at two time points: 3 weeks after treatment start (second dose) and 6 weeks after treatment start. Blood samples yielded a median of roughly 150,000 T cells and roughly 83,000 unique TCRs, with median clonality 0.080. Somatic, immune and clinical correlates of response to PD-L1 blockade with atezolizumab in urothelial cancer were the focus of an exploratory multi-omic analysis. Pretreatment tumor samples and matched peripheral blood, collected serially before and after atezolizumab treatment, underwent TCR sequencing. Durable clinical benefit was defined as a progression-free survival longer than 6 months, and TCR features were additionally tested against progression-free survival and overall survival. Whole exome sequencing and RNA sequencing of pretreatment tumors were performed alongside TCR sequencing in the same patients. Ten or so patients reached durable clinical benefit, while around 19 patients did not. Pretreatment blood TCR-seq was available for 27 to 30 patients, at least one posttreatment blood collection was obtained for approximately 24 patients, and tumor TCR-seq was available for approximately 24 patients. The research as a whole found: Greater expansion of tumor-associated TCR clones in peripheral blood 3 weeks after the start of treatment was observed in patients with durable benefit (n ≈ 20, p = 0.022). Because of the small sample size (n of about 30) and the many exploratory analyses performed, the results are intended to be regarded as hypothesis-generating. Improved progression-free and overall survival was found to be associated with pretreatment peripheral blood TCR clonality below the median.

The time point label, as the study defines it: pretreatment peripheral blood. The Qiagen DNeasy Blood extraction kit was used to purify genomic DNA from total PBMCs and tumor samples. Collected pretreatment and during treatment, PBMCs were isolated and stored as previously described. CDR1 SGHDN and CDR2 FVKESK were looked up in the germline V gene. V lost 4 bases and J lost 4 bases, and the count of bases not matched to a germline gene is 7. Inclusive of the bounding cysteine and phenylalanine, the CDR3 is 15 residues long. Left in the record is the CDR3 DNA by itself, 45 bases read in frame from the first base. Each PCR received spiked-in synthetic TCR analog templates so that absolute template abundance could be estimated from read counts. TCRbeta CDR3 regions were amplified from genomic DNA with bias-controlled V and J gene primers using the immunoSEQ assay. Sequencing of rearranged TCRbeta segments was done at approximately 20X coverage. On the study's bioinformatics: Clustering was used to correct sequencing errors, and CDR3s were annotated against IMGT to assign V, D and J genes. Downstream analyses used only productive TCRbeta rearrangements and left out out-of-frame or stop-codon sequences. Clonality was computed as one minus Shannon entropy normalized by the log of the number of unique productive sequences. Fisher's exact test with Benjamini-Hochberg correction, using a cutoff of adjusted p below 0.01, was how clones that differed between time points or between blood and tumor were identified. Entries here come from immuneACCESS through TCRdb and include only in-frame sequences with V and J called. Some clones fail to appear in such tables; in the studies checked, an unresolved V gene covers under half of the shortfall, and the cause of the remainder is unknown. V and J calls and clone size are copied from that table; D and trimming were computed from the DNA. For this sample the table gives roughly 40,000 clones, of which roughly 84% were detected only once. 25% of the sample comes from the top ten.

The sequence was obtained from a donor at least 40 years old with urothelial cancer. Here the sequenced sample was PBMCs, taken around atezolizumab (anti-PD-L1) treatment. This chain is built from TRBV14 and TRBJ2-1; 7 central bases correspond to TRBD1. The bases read TGTGCCAGCAGCCGGGGACAGTCCCCTTACAATGAGCAGTTCTTC. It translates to CASSRGQSPYNEQFF.